The 8 T cell receptor beta chains below were found in one sample sequenced in a study of T cell responses to AZD1222 COVID-19 vaccine. The protocol was immunoSEQ multiplex PCR, while the TCRdb copy is restricted to in-frame clones and leaves out a portion. This table has over 130,000 clones, roughly 92% appearing once. The starting material was peripheral blood, obtained on day 0 of AZD1222 vaccination. Receptors were obtained from an adult in good health.

This clone was picked up one time. This chain connects TRBV28 to TRBJ2-1, with D possibly TRBD1 on 6 matching bases. The germline CDR1 and CDR2 sequences are MDHEN and SYDVKM. There are 15 residues in the CDR3. V lost 2 bases and J lost 7, with 15 bases in between. The CDR3 coding sequence is TGTGCCAGCAGTTTAAGCGGCAGGGGAACAAATGAGCAGTTCTTC. This codes for CASSLSGRGTNEQFF.

This clone was recorded once. This rearrangement joins TRBV29-1 to TRBJ2-2; D uncertain. Germline V gene lookup returns CDR1 SQVTM and CDR2 ANQGSEA. This CDR3 has 11 residues. Trimming stripped 4 bases from V and 7 bases from J, with 7 bases between. The chain's CDR3 is CSVGAGGELFF. Here the CDR3 DNA reads TGCAGCGTTGGGGCTGGCGGGGAGCTGTTTTTT.

V usage is TRBV11-1 and J usage is TRBJ2-3; D not certain. The CDR3 totals 16 residues. Germline CDR1 SGHAT, CDR2 FQDESV (reference sequence). Trimming took 4 bases from V and 2 from J, leaving 16 bases between them. The CDR3 protein is CASSSPLGALTDTQYF. Here the CDR3 DNA reads TGTGCCAGCAGCTCGCCCTTAGGCGCGCTCACAGATACGCAGTATTTT.

The rearrangement links TRBV18 to TRBJ2-7; no definite D call. CDR3 length: 13 residues. The V end lost 2 bases, the J end lost 4 bases, and 9 bases lay between the germline ends. Per the germline V gene, CDR1 is KGHSH and CDR2 is LQKENI. The CDR3 region has the DNA TGTGCCAGCTCACCAGAAAGTTGGTACGAGCAGTACTTC. Translation gives CASSPESWYEQYF.

This chain connects TRBV7-8 to TRBJ2-7; D unresolved. The V gene's germline CDR1 is SGHVS and CDR2 FQNEAQ. This CDR3 region has 13 residues. V was clipped by 1 base and J by 7 bases, with 11 bases between them. DNA of the CDR3: TGTGCCAGCAGCTTAGAGGCGTCTTGGGAGCAGTACTTC. Its translation is CASSLEASWEQYF.

The genes are TRBV20-1 and TRBJ1-5; no clear D. Trimming cost V 3 bases and J 2 bases, with 14 bases left between them. From germline, CDR1 is DFQATT and CDR2 SNEGSKA (reference sequence). The CDR3 is made up of 15 amino acids. CDR3 region: CSASRSSGGNQPQHF. In nucleotides, the CDR3 is TGCAGTGCTAGTCGGTCATCAGGTGGCAATCAGCCCCAGCATTTT.

The gene calls are TRBV6-5 and TRBJ1-2; the D is unclear. Germline V gene data show CDR1 as MNHEY and CDR2 as SVGAGI. V lost 10 bases and J lost 8, with 20 bases in between. This CDR3 is built from 13 residues. Here the CDR3 DNA reads TGTGCCACCCGTACCCCGGGTTTCGGCGGCTACACCTTC. Translated, it gives CATRTPGFGGYTF.

The chain employs TRBV5-1 and TRBJ1-1; D call uncertain. In germline, CDR1 is SGHRS, CDR2 YFSETQ. The CDR3 runs to 14 residues. The V end lost 1 base, the J end lost 4 bases, and 11 bases lay between the germline ends. CDR3 region: CASSLWAVGTEAFF. CDR3 coding DNA: TGCGCCAGCAGCTTGTGGGCGGTGGGCACTGAAGCTTTCTTT.